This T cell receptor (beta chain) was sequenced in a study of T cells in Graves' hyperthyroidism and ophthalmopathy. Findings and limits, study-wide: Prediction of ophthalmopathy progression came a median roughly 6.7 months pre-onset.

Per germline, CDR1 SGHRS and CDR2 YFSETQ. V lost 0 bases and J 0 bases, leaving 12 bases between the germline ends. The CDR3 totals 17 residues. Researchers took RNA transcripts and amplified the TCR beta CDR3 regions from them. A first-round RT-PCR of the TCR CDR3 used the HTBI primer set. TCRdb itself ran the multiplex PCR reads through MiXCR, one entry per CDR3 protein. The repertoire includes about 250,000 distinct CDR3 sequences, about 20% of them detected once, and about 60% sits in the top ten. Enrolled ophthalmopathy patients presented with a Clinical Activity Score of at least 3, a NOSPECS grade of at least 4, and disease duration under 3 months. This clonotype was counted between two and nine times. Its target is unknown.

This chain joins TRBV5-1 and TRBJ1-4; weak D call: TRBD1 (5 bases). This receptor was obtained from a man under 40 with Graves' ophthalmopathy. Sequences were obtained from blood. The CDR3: CASSLVGRTSTNEKLFF. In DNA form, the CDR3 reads TGCGCCAGCAGCTTGGTAGGCAGGACATCAACTAATGAAAAACTGTTTTTT.